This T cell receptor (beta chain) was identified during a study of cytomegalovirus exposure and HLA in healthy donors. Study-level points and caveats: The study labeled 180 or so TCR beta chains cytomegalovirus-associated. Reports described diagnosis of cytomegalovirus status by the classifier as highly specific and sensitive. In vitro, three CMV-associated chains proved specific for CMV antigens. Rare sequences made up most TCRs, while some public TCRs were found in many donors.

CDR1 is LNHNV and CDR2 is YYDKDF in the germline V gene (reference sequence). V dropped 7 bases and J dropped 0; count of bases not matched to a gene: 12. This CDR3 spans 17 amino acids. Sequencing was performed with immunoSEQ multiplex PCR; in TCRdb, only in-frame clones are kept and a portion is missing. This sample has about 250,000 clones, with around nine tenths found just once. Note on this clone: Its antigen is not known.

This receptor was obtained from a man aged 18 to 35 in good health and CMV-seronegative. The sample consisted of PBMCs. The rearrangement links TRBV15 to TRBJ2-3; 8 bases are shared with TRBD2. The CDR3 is CATNLGLAGTSTDTQYF. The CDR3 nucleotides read TGTGCCACCAATCTCGGACTAGCCGGAACTAGCACAGATACGCAGTATTTT.